The 10 T cell receptor beta chains below come from one sample, sequenced in a study of blood T cell repertoires in COVID-19. Assay: immunoSEQ multiplex PCR; the TCRdb copy retains only in-frame clones and omits some. The sample lists roughly 250,000 clones, roughly 82% occurring once. The material sequenced was peripheral blood. The origin of the receptors is a woman between 65 and 79 years old with acute or convalescent COVID-19.

The rearrangement joins TRBV18 to TRBJ1-1; perhaps TRBD1 as D (5 bases). With 4 bases removed from V and 1 base from J, the gap between germline ends came to 13 bases. Per the germline V gene, CDR1 is KGHSH and CDR2 is LQKENI. The CDR3 covers 15 residues. The CDR3 sequence: CASSRVGGGNTEAFF. The CDR3 bases are TGTGCCAGCTCACGTGTCGGGGGAGGGAACACTGAAGCTTTCTTT.

This sequence joins TRBV7-2 and TRBJ2-2; no reliable D call. V lost 2 bases, J lost 1 base, and 5 bases lay in between. CDR1 SGHTA and CDR2 FQGNSA come from the germline V gene. The CDR3 is 14 amino acids. The CDR3 region has the DNA TGTGCCAGCAGCTTACGTTGGAACACCGGGGAGCTGTTTTTT. As protein: CASSLRWNTGELFF. Complete variable domain (other parts from reference TRBV7-2 and TRBJ2-2): GAGVSQSPSNKVTEKGKDVELRCDPISGHTALYWYRQSLGQGLEFLIYFQGNSAPDKSGLPSDRFSAERTGGSVSTLTIQRTQQEDSAVYLCASSLRWNTGELFFGEGSRLTVL.

The chain recombines TRBV19 with TRBJ1-6; D is possibly TRBD1 (5 bases). Per the germline V gene, CDR1 is LNHDA and CDR2 is SQIVND (reference sequence). Trimming shortened V by 2 bases and J by 8 bases, and 16 bases separated the two germline ends. This CDR3 is 16 amino acids long. The chain's CDR3 is CASSIMGLRGDSPLHF. CDR3 sequence (DNA): TGTGCCAGTAGTATAATGGGACTACGAGGGGATTCACCCCTCCACTTT.

The chain carries TRBV3-1 (or the pseudogene TRBV3-2) and TRBJ1-4, with TRBD1 matching 8 bases. The CDR3 length is 15 residues. V was clipped by 2 bases and J by 7 bases; unmatched bases: 6. CDR1 LGHDT and CDR2 YNNKEL come from the germline V gene (reference sequence). The CDR3 region is CASSQTGTGGEKLFF. In DNA form, the CDR3 reads TGTGCCAGCAGCCAAACCGGGACAGGAGGTGAAAAACTGTTTTTT.

V gene TRBV18 combines with J gene TRBJ1-2; 9 bases align to TRBD1. This CDR3 contains 19 residues. With V trimmed by 2 bases and J by 4 bases, 17 bases remained unmatched. Germline V gives CDR1 KGHSH, CDR2 LQKENI. The CDR3 reads CASSPRSGTGLLLFYGYTF. DNA of the CDR3: TGTGCCAGCTCACCAAGATCCGGGACAGGGCTCTTGTTATTCTATGGCTACACCTTC. Together with reference TRBV18 and TRBJ1-2, the CDR3 gives the full variable domain: NAGVMQNPRHLVRRRGQEARLRCSPMKGHSHVYWYRQLPEEGLKFMVYLQKENIIDESGMPKERFSAEFPKEGPSILRIQQVVRGDSAAYFCASSPRSGTGLLLFYGYTFGSGTRLTVV.

The gene calls are TRBV5-1 and TRBJ1-2; 9 bases map to TRBD1. The CDR3 sequence is 15 residues long. V gave up 4 bases and J gave up 6 bases; unmatched junction bases: 10. Germline V gene data show CDR1 as SGHRS and CDR2 as YFSETQ. The CDR3 bases are TGCGCCAGCAGCGCCGGGACAGGGTATATGGATGGCTACACCTTC. Translating it yields CASSAGTGYMDGYTF.

The chain links TRBV7-2 to TRBJ2-5, with a weak D call TRBD1 (6 bases). This CDR3 spans 15 amino acids. V lost 5 bases and J 0 bases, leaving 13 bases between the germline ends. Germline values: CDR1 SGHTA, CDR2 FQGNSA. CDR3 coding DNA: TGTGCCAGCAGCCCGTACAGGGCGAACCAAGAGACCCAGTACTTC. Encoded protein: CASSPYRANQETQYF.

CDR3 DNA: TGCGCCAGCAGCTCTGGTAAGAGCGGGGGCCGCACAGATACGCAGTATTTT. This gives the protein CASSSGKSGGRTDTQYF. The gene calls are TRBV5-1 and TRBJ2-3; 8 positions match TRBD2. This CDR3 is 17 amino acids long. Unmatched junction bases numbered 10, after V lost 3 bases and J lost 1 base. Per the germline V gene, CDR1 is SGHRS and CDR2 is YFSETQ.

V and J are TRBV6-1 and TRBJ1-2; 8 bases agree with TRBD1. The CDR3 runs to 14 residues. Germline V gives CDR1 MNHNS, CDR2 SASEGT. J was trimmed by 5 bases and V by 1 base; bases with no gene match: 3. This CDR3 reads CASSEGTGRYGYTF. DNA for the CDR3: TGTGCCAGCAGTGAAGGGACAGGGCGATATGGCTACACCTTC.

This clone was observed a single time. This chain links TRBV19 with TRBJ1-2, with 7 bases aligning to TRBD1. J lost 4 bases, V lost 3 bases, and 11 bases had no gene match. Germline CDR1 reads LNHDA; CDR2 reads SQIVND (reference sequence). The CDR3 is made up of 16 amino acids. This chain's CDR3 is CASSMDGQGVLYGYTF. The CDR3 DNA follows: TGTGCCAGTAGTATGGATGGGCAGGGGGTACTCTATGGCTACACCTTC.